These 19 T cell receptor beta chains were all obtained from the same sample, sequenced in a study of OX40 agonist ivuxolimab in advanced cancers. Method: immunoSEQ multiplex PCR; TCRdb's copy keeps in-frame clones and lacks some. Of about 66,000 clones listed, roughly 84% are singletons. Sequenced material: CD4+ or CD8+ T cells sorted from blood, taken in a trial of the OX40 agonist ivuxolimab. The receptor set was obtained from an adult with an advanced solid tumor such as melanoma, head and neck, liver or kidney cancer.

The rearrangement joins TRBV2 to TRBJ1-5, with TRBD1 identical over 7 bases. V was pared by 5 bases and J by 4 bases, with 2 bases of the junction left unmatched. The CDR3 has 13 residues. The germline gives CDR1 SNHLY, CDR2 FYNNEI. CDR3 nucleotides: TGTGCCAGCAGTCTACAGGGGAATCAGCCCCAGCATTTT. This gives the protein CASSLQGNQPQHF.

The CDR3 region is CASIPKVGEGAFF. The CDR3 region has the DNA TGTGCCAGCATTCCGAAGGTGGGAGAAGGAGCTTTCTTT. The genes are TRBV6-5 and TRBJ1-1; no reliable D call. V was shortened by 7 bases and J by 10 bases, with 19 bases between the two germline ends. This CDR3 is 13 amino acids long. Germline values: CDR1 MNHEY, CDR2 SVGAGI.

The V call is TRBV7-6, the J call TRBJ1-3; 10 bases map to TRBD1. Germline CDR1 SGHVS, CDR2 FNYEAQ. The CDR3 length is 19 residues. The trim removed 5 bases at V and 3 bases at J, leaving 16 bases unmatched. The CDR3 coding sequence is TGTGCCAGCAGCCACGGTGGGGCCTGGACAGGGGGGTTTGGAAACACCATATATTTT. Translating gives CASSHGGAWTGGFGNTIYF.

The chain uses TRBV10-3 and TRBJ1-2; no reliable D call. Trimming left V 1 base short and J 4 bases short, with 10 bases between. Germline V gene data show CDR1 as ENHRY and CDR2 as SYGVKD. CDR3 length: 14 amino acids. The CDR3 region is CAISEYPETYGYTF. The CDR3 DNA is TGTGCCATCAGTGAGTACCCAGAGACCTATGGCTACACCTTC.

The chain employs TRBV19 and TRBJ1-2; 9 bases are shared with TRBD1. The junction had 12 bases not matched to a gene; V was cut back by 3 bases and J by 7 bases. This CDR3 is 16 amino acids long. The germline gives CDR1 LNHDA, CDR2 SQIVND (reference sequence). The CDR3 protein is CASSMGTGTGSGGYTF. For the CDR3, the DNA is TGTGCCAGTAGTATGGGAACCGGGACAGGGAGTGGTGGCTACACCTTC.

V usage is TRBV29-1 and J usage is TRBJ2-3; D is possibly TRBD1 or TRBD2 (5 bases each). Germline loops: CDR1 SQVTM, CDR2 ANQGSEA. The CDR3 is 13 residues long. Trimming removed 7 bases at V and 2 bases at J, with 13 bases between. The CDR3 DNA follows: TGCAGCGCCGGTGAAGGGACCACAGATACGCAGTATTTT. Protein product: CSAGEGTTDTQYF.

This clone was observed a handful of times. The chain couples TRBV19 to TRBJ1-5; D not certain. Germline CDR1 and CDR2: LNHDA and SQIVND (reference sequence). V dropped 7 bases and J dropped 6 bases, with 10 bases sitting between them. CDR3 length: 12 residues. In DNA, the CDR3 is TGTGCCAGTACCTCTACTAGTCAGCCCCAGCATTTT. It yields the protein CASTSTSQPQHF.

This clone was counted a few times. This chain uses TRBV7-6 with TRBJ2-1, with 8 bases aligning to TRBD1. Trimming at V came to 4 bases and at J to 7 bases, leaving 6 bases not matched to a gene. Germline loops: CDR1 SGHVS, CDR2 FNYEAQ. The CDR3 runs 14 residues. Here the CDR3 DNA reads TGTGCCAGCAGCTCCGTGAGACAGGGGAATGAGCAGTTCTTC. It encodes CASSSVRQGNEQFF.

The V and J genes are TRBV6-6 and TRBJ1-1; tentative D call: TRBD1 (6 bases). Germline assignment: CDR1 MNHNY and CDR2 SVGAGI (reference sequence). This CDR3 region has 15 residues. The V and J ends lost 6 bases and 5 bases respectively, with 19 bases between them. Here the CDR3 reads CASSLTGIGGTEAFF. The CDR3 nucleotides read TGTGCCAGCAGCTTGACAGGAATCGGTGGGACTGAAGCTTTCTTT.

This rearrangement joins TRBV29-1 to TRBJ2-7; D ambiguous. V dropped 4 bases and J dropped 2 bases, with 9 bases sitting between them. Germline V gene lookup returns CDR1 SQVTM and CDR2 ANQGSEA. CDR3 size: 12 residues. CDR3 DNA sequence: TGCAGCGTTGGAGTACAGACCTACGAGCAGTACTTC. It specifies CSVGVQTYEQYF.

The chain has TRBV6-6 and TRBJ2-7, with 8 bases that match TRBD1. Germline values: CDR1 MNHNY, CDR2 SVGAGI (reference sequence). This CDR3 region has 15 residues. V lost 6 bases to trimming and J lost 1 base; unmatched junction nucleotides: 8. The CDR3 DNA reads as TGTGCCAGCAGAACAGAACAGGGGGAGTCCTACGAGCAGTACTTC. This codes for CASRTEQGESYEQYF.

This chain connects TRBV21-1 to TRBJ2-6. TRBV21-1 is a pseudogene. The CDR3 totals 19 residues. In nucleotides, the CDR3 is TGTGCCAGCAGCAAATGGCCCCAAGGTAAGGGAAGAGGGGCCAACGTCCTGACTTTC. Translating gives CASSKWPQGKGRGANVLTF.

The rearrangement joins TRBV7-3 to TRBJ2-2; the match to TRBD1 covers 9 bases. V lost 2 bases and J lost 4; bases outside the gene matches: 11. The CDR3 is made up of 18 amino acids. Germline V gene sequence: CDR1 SGHTA, CDR2 FQGTGA. CDR3 sequence: CASSLFSPGQGSTGELFF. CDR3 in DNA: TGTGCCAGCAGCTTATTTAGCCCGGGACAGGGCTCCACCGGGGAGCTGTTTTTT.

This clone showed up just once. The rearrangement joins TRBV2 to TRBJ1-3, with a possible D match to TRBD1 (5 bases). The CDR3 has 15 amino acids. CDR1 is SNHLY, CDR2 FYNNEI, per germline. With 4 bases removed from V and 2 bases from J, the gap between germline ends came to 12 bases. CDR3 nucleotides: TGTGCCAGCAGTGCTGCAGGGCAAACTGGAAACACCATATATTTT. It is translated as CASSAAGQTGNTIYF.

In this sample, this clone turned up once. CDR3 in DNA: TGTGCCAGCAGCGGGGATAGCAATCAGCCCCAGCATTTT. Its protein is CASSGDSNQPQHF. The chain combines TRBV2 with TRBJ1-5; D ambiguous. V lost 6 bases and J lost 0, with 6 bases in between. Germline assignment: CDR1 SNHLY and CDR2 FYNNEI. This CDR3 has 13 residues.

The rearrangement links TRBV10-3 to TRBJ1-2, with D unresolved. The length of the CDR3 is 9 residues. Between the trimmed V and J ends, which lost 10 bases and 2 bases, there was a span of 2 bases. Germline V CDR1 and CDR2: ENHRY, SYGVKD. Here the CDR3 DNA reads TGTGCCACGAACTATGGCTACACCTTC. This codes for CATNYGYTF.

The CDR3 loop is CASSLYGEGYGYTF. CDR3 nucleotides: TGTGCCAGCAGTTTATACGGGGAGGGCTATGGCTACACCTTC. This chain connects TRBV27 to TRBJ1-2; D gene unclear. Germline V gives CDR1 MNHEY, CDR2 SMNVEV (reference sequence). V shed 1 base and J shed 4 bases, with 10 bases lying between them. The CDR3 length is 14 residues.

The chain links TRBV11-2 to TRBJ1-2, with D hard to call. Germline-derived CDR1 and CDR2 are SGHAT and FQNNGV. This CDR3 has 12 residues. The CDR3 loop is CATSPAGYGYTF. CDR3 sequence (DNA): TGTGCTACTAGCCCAGCTGGATATGGCTACACCTTC.

The chain carries TRBV7-2 and TRBJ2-3; D uncertain. V gave up 2 bases and J gave up 0 bases, with 9 bases separating them. Germline CDR1 SGHTA, CDR2 FQGNSA. The CDR3 is made up of 15 amino acids. The CDR3 region has the DNA TGTGCCAGCAGCTTATTCTTCGGGAGCACAGATACGCAGTATTTT. It encodes CASSLFFGSTDTQYF.